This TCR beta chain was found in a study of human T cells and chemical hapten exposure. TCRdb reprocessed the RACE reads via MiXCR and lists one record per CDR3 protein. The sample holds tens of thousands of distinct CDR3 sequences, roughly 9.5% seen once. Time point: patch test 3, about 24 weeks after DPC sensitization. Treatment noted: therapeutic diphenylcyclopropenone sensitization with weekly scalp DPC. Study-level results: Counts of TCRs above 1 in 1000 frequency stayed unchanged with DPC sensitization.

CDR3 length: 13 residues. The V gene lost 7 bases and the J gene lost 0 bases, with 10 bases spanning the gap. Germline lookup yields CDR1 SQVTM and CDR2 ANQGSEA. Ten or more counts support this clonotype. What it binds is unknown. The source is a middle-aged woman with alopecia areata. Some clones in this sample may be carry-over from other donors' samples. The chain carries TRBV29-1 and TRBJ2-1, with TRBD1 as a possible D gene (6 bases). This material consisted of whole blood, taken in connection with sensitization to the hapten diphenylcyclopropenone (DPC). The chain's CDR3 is CSARQVSYNEQFF. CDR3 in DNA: TGCAGCGCCCGACAGGTCTCCTACAATGAGCAGTTCTTC.